This T cell receptor (beta chain) was identified during a study of lymphopenia after photon versus proton radiotherapy. General observations from the study: Under photons, naive T cells and diversity fell while effector/memory populations rose. Post-nadir diversity loss with photons came from oligoclonal expansion, particularly CD8+ Temra cells.

The protocol was immunoSEQ multiplex PCR, while the TCRdb copy is restricted to in-frame clones and leaves out a portion. The sample comprises roughly 58,000 clones, 87% of which are singletons, and 9.5% to 15% rests with the top ten. The sample holds a few counts of this clone. The antigen remains undetermined. Trimming removed 6 bases from V and 4 bases from J; junction bases left unmatched: 8. The V gene's germline CDR1 is LGHNA and CDR2 YSLEER. The length of the CDR3 is 15 residues. This chain connects TRBV4-3 to TRBJ1-4; the match to TRBD1 covers 7 bases. Material: peripheral blood, obtained from a patient treated with proton-based radiotherapy. The TCR sequence derives from a man at least 80 years old with esophageal cancer. The CDR3 sequence: CASRRTGYLNEKLFF. CDR3 DNA sequence: TGCGCCAGCAGGAGGACAGGCTACCTTAATGAAAAACTGTTTTTT.